This T cell receptor beta chain derives from a study of blood T cell repertoires in COVID-19. Clones were read by immunoSEQ multiplex PCR, and TCRdb kept only the in-frame ones, dropping some. The data show about 150,000 clones, roughly 87% seen once. The receptor comes from a woman between 50 and 59 years old with acute or convalescent COVID-19. The sequenced sample consisted of peripheral blood.

CDR3 amino acids: CSASQGRDTQYF. As DNA, the CDR3 is TGCAGTGCTAGTCAGGGGCGTGATACGCAGTATTTT. V usage is TRBV20-1 and J usage is TRBJ2-3, with D possibly TRBD1 on 6 matching bases. V gave up 3 bases and J gave up 6 bases, with 10 bases separating them. Germline CDR1 and CDR2: DFQATT and SNEGSKA (reference sequence). This CDR3 comprises 12 residues.